This T cell receptor (beta chain) stems from a study of T cell changes during pregnancy in multiple sclerosis. The assay was immunoSEQ multiplex PCR, and TCRdb's table has in-frame clones only and misses some. The sample yields roughly 30,000 clones, roughly 89% seen once. The sequenced sample was CD8+ T cells from peripheral blood mononuclear cells, obtained in the second trimester of pregnancy. This TCR was recovered from a female donor with multiple sclerosis, enrolled in a pregnancy study.

CDR3 bases: TGTGCCAGCAGTTACTTTAACCGGCAAGAGACCCAGTACTTC. It encodes CASSYFNRQETQYF. The chain recombines TRBV6-6 with TRBJ2-5; D is unresolved. In germline, CDR1 is MNHNY, CDR2 SVGAGI (reference sequence). This CDR3 region has 14 residues. V was pared by 1 base and J by 2 bases, with 8 bases between.